The clone carrying this T cell receptor (beta chain) is labeled as medium-sized. Its antigen is unidentified. The sample originates from a study of immune heterogeneity within non-small cell lung tumors. Looking at the study overall: Of the tumors, 4 were squamous cell, some ten non-squamous, and 1 not otherwise specified. Study findings and constraints: For the most part, the T-cell receptor beta clonotypes present at high frequency were distinct from one individual patient to the next. T-cell clonality in a given local region correlated moderately yet significantly with the local tumor mutational burden (R approximately 0.34). Identical dominant CDR3 beta clonotypes were found repeatedly across the tumor sites of a single patient, and these appeared alongside high-frequency clones that were unique to particular tumor locations.

Germline CDR1 is MDHEN and CDR2 is SYDVKM. The V and J ends lost 6 bases and 7 bases, in that order; junction bases with no gene match: 13. The CDR3 spans 16 residues. The authors used roughly 650 ng of bulk tumor genomic DNA per sample as template. Several biopsies per primary tumor were taken during surgery, spaced as far apart as possible. Their non-small cell lung cancer was newly diagnosed and untreated, and the patients underwent curative surgery. Multiplex PCR employing 32 V and 13 J primers generated amplicons of the TCR beta CDR3. TCRdb independently ran MiXCR on the multiplex PCR reads; one entry per CDR3 protein. The repertoire includes approximately 6,300 distinct CDR3 sequences, 20% to 25% of them detected once, and over 8.5% sits in the top ten.

Sample: lung tumor tissue. The receptor comes from a man in his 70s with non-small cell lung cancer. This sequence joins TRBV28 and TRBJ2-5; 11 bases fit TRBD1. CDR3 loop: CASRSLYRDRGATQYF. The CDR3 DNA sequence: TGTGCCAGCAGATCCCTATACCGGGACAGGGGGGCGACCCAGTACTTC.